This T cell receptor beta chain was sequenced during a study of blood T cell repertoires in COVID-19. Study information: The United States, Italy and Spain provided the acute and convalescent COVID-19 samples. Sources were T cells, B-cell-depleted T cells, or PBMCs; the material itself was cDNA or gDNA.

Clones were sequenced by immunoSEQ multiplex PCR, and TCRdb holds only the in-frame ones, with some missing. This table holds over 100,000 clones, around 89% found once. Followed longitudinally, the Seattle patients had been enrolled during active infection. The germline gives CDR1 SGHRS, CDR2 YFSETQ. Deletions cut 0 bases from V and 8 bases from J, with 12 bases between. The length of the CDR3 is 13 residues. The chain carries TRBV5-1 and TRBJ2-7, with D tentatively TRBD1 (6 bases). This receptor was obtained from a man aged 55 to 69 with COVID-19, enrolled during active disease. Sequenced sample: peripheral blood. CDR3 coding DNA: TGCGCCAGCAGCTTGGATTATAGGGGGAAGCAGTACTTC. Protein product: CASSLDYRGKQYF.